This TCR beta chain was documented in a study of T cells expressing NK-cell markers. Overall study: HCMV serostatus: most of the eight sequenced donors positive, one negative.

Points on this clonotype: The antigen is not known.

Beta-chain TCR cDNA was generated via 5'RACE template switching with UMIs. TCRdb re-analyzed the 5' RACE reads; it lists each CDR3 protein once, without DNA. This sample's table reports roughly 390,000 distinct CDR3 sequences. Study results and caveats: A handful of donors likewise had their CD3+CD56-NKG2C+ fraction led by these clonotypes.

CDR1 is SGHDT and CDR2 is YYEEEE in the germline V gene. The CDR3 is made up of 15 amino acids. This receptor was taken from a woman aged 45-60 years in good health. The chain couples TRBV5-6 to TRBJ2-5; TCRdb reports TRBD1, a call that lacks DNA to check it against. Sequences were obtained from blood T cells: a sorted CD56 or NKG2C T cell subset, CD4+ or CD8+ T cells, or bulk PBMC T cells (not recorded which). This CDR3 reads CASSLGRKRQETQYF.